Below, 2 T cell receptor beta chains from the same sample are listed, as sequenced in a study of type 1 regulatory T cells. These receptors' targets are unknown. TCRdb used MiXCR to reprocess the reads, holding one entry per CDR3 protein. The sample lists several thousand distinct CDR3 sequences; about 30% were seen once. The material sequenced was cultured T cells, either the whole culture or a sorted T cell fraction (not recorded which). Subset defined: Tr1-enriched cell product generated in vitro against host alloantigens. These receptors all stem from a human donor in good health.

The table lists this clonotype with a count of one. The chain has TRBV5-1 and TRBJ1-5, with TRBD1 matching 8 bases. Germline trimming cut 4 bases from V and 8 bases from J; bases unmatched to any gene: 8. The germline CDR1 and CDR2 sequences are SGHRS and YFSETQ. The CDR3 covers 14 residues. CDR3: CASSLGQGLEPQHF. The DNA of the CDR3 is TGCGCCAGCAGCCTCGGACAGGGACTGGAGCCCCAGCATTTT.

This clonotype is medium-sized. This chain joins TRBV7-9 and TRBJ2-3, with 7 bases that match TRBD1. The CDR3 extends over 14 amino acids. In germline, CDR1 is SEHNR, CDR2 FQNEAQ (reference sequence). J lost 4 bases, V lost 3 bases, and 4 bases had no gene match. CDR3 in amino acids: CASSFTGVADTQYF. CDR3 DNA: TGTGCCAGCAGCTTTACAGGGGTTGCAGATACGCAGTATTTT.